Each of the 22 T cell receptor beta chains below was sequenced from the same sample in a study of shared clonotypes between healthy human individuals. CD45RO-negative, CCR7-positively selected cells formed the naive CD8 fraction, excluding terminally differentiated effector memory CD45RA+ cells. Here immunoSEQ multiplex PCR was the method, and the copy in TCRdb shows in-frame clones only, minus some. The data show around 600,000 clones, 85% to 95% seen once. The sequenced sample was naive CD8+ T cells sorted from blood. Receptors were obtained from a woman aged 30 to 39 in good health.

The J gene is TRBJ2-7, the V gene TRBV28, with D tentatively TRBD1 (6 bases). Trimming stripped 5 bases from V and 3 bases from J, with 11 bases between. This CDR3 is built from 13 residues. The germline V gene encodes CDR1 MDHEN and CDR2 SYDVKM. CDR3 residues: CASSKTGYYEQYF. CDR3 nucleotides: TGTGCCAGCAGTAAGACAGGCTACTACGAGCAGTACTTC.

The V and J genes are TRBV30 and TRBJ2-5, with D perhaps matching TRBD1 or TRBD2 (5 bases each). The DNA end is a closer match to TRBJ2-7, so the J assignment may be wrong. The CDR3 has 14 amino acids. Germline V gene data show CDR1 as GTSNPN and CDR2 as SVGIG (reference sequence). The CDR3 DNA is TGTGCCTGGAGTGTAGGGGTGGGGGACTACGAGCAGTACTTC. Translating it yields CAWSVGVGDYEQYF.

The J gene is TRBJ2-5, the V gene TRBV23-1, with D perhaps assigned TRBD1 or TRBD2 (5 bases each). TRBV23-1 is marked as an open reading frame, function uncertain. The CDR3 spans 14 residues. V gave up 6 bases and J gave up 2 bases, with 13 bases separating them. The CDR3 sequence: CASSRGYKQETQYF. Here the CDR3 DNA reads TGCGCCAGCAGCCGGGGCTATAAGCAAGAGACCCAGTACTTC.

The CDR3 here is CAWSGGAGFSSNQPQHF. As DNA, the CDR3 is TGTGCCTGGAGTGGTGGGGCGGGTTTCAGTAGCAATCAGCCCCAGCATTTT. This chain uses TRBV30 with TRBJ1-5; D is possibly TRBD1 (5 bases). The CDR3 has 17 residues. Trimming pared 1 base from V and 0 bases from J, leaving 16 bases between. Germline assignment: CDR1 GTSNPN and CDR2 SVGIG (reference sequence).

V is TRBV5-4 and J is TRBJ2-7; D perhaps matches TRBD1 (6 bases). There are 15 residues in the CDR3. With 0 bases removed from V and 4 bases from J, the gap between germline ends came to 14 bases. Germline-derived CDR1 and CDR2 are SGHNT and YYREEE (reference sequence). CDR3 DNA: TGTGCCAGCAGCTTGGGGTGGGACACTAGTTACGAGCAGTACTTC. The encoded protein is CASSLGWDTSYEQYF.

The chain recombines TRBV2 with TRBJ2-7; TRBD2 aligns across 12 bases. Germline-derived CDR1 and CDR2 are SNHLY and FYNNEI. The CDR3 runs to 14 residues. The J segment lost 7 bases and the V segment lost 2 bases, leaving 3 bases of the junction unmatched. In nucleotides, the CDR3 is TGTGCCAGCAGTGAATCCGGACTAGCGGGAGAGCAGTACTTC. This codes for CASSESGLAGEQYF. The full variable domain, rest sourced from reference TRBV2 and TRBJ2-7, is EPEVTQTPSHQVTQMGQEVILRCVPISNHLYFYWYRQILGQKVEFLVSFYNNEISEKSEIFDDQFSVERPDGSNFTLKIRSTKLEDSAMYFCASSESGLAGEQYFGPGTRLTVT.

The V call is TRBV10-2, the J call TRBJ2-7; the match to TRBD1 covers 7 bases. Per the germline V gene, CDR1 is WSHSY and CDR2 is SAAADI. The CDR3 consists of 14 residues. V gave up 5 bases and J gave up 4 bases; unmatched junction bases: 8. DNA for the CDR3: TGCGCCAGCAGTCAGGTCACAGGGGAATACGAGCAGTACTTC. Its protein product is CASSQVTGEYEQYF.

The chain couples TRBV13 to TRBJ2-5; 7 bases are a match to TRBD1. With V trimmed by 5 bases and J by 10 bases, 7 bases remained unmatched. CDR3 length: 12 residues. The V gene's germline CDR1 is PRHDT and CDR2 FYEKMQ (reference sequence). CDR3 region: CASSPNRDSQYF. As DNA, the CDR3 is TGTGCCAGCAGCCCGAACCGGGACAGCCAGTACTTC.

The CDR3 reads CASSSGLAGGPYTDTQYF. CDR3 coding DNA: TGTGCCAGCAGCTCGGGACTAGCGGGAGGCCCCTACACAGATACGCAGTATTTT. The chain recombines TRBV7-9 with TRBJ2-3; 15 positions match TRBD2. From germline, CDR1 is SEHNR and CDR2 FQNEAQ (reference sequence). The length of the CDR3 is 18 residues. J was trimmed by 2 bases and V by 4 bases; bases with no gene match: 7.

The gene calls are TRBV15 and TRBJ2-5; TRBD1 agrees at 8 bases. Trimming removed 0 bases from V and 2 bases from J; junction bases left unmatched: 2. The CDR3 loop spans 15 amino acids. The germline gives CDR1 LNHNV, CDR2 YYDKDF (reference sequence). The CDR3 loop reads CATSRDRDRQETQYF. The DNA for the CDR3 is TGTGCCACCAGCAGAGATCGGGACAGGCAAGAGACCCAGTACTTC.

This chain connects TRBV13 to TRBJ2-7; 10 bases fit TRBD2. Per germline, CDR1 PRHDT and CDR2 FYEKMQ (reference sequence). The CDR3 is made up of 12 amino acids. V trimming: 10 bases; J trimming: 6 bases; junction bases outside the gene matches: 6. As DNA, the CDR3 is TGTGCCACCGCTAGCGGGAGTGCCGAGCAGTACTTC. Residues: CATASGSAEQYF.

This chain links TRBV27 with TRBJ2-7, with 8 bases matching TRBD1. J was trimmed by 4 bases and V by 5 bases; bases with no gene match: 13. Germline-derived CDR1 and CDR2 are MNHEY and SMNVEV (reference sequence). The CDR3 has 16 residues. Here the CDR3 DNA reads TGTGCCAGCAGTCAACGGGCAGGGGGCGCTTGGTACGAGCAGTACTTC. Amino acids: CASSQRAGGAWYEQYF.

This clone was detected only once. The chain has TRBV6-5 and TRBJ2-7, with TRBD1 as a possible D gene (6 bases). CDR1 MNHEY and CDR2 SVGAGI come from the germline V gene. Trimming took 8 bases from V and 6 from J, leaving 11 bases between them. The CDR3 runs 11 residues. CDR3 sequence reads: CASGQIGEQYF. CDR3 DNA sequence: TGTGCCAGCGGACAGATCGGCGAGCAGTACTTC.

This chain uses TRBV27 with TRBJ2-5, with D perhaps TRBD1 (5 bases). The CDR3 length is 14 residues. V was trimmed by 8 bases and J by 1 base, leaving 14 bases between them. Germline V gene sequence: CDR1 MNHEY, CDR2 SMNVEV (reference sequence). CDR3 DNA sequence: TGTGCCAGCGGACAACTCGGTTTCCAAGAGACCCAGTACTTC. Its protein is CASGQLGFQETQYF.

The rearrangement links TRBV11-2 to TRBJ2-1, with D unresolved. The CDR3 spans 12 residues. Germline lookup yields CDR1 SGHAT and CDR2 FQNNGV. V dropped 5 bases and J dropped 8 bases, with 10 bases sitting between them. The CDR3 bases are TGTGCCAGCAGCCCCTATACGGATGAGCAGTTCTTC. It yields the protein CASSPYTDEQFF. Based on the CDR3 plus reference TRBV11-2 and TRBJ2-1, the full variable domain is EAGVAQSPRYKIIEKRQSVAFWCNPISGHATLYWYQQILGQGPKLLIQFQNNGVVDDSQLPKDRFSAERLKGVDSTLKIQPAKLEDSAVYLCASSPYTDEQFFGPGTRLTVL.

The rearrangement joins TRBV28 to TRBJ2-6, with D unresolved. Trimming took 4 bases from V and 4 from J, leaving 11 bases between them. The CDR3 consists of 15 residues. Germline V gene lookup returns CDR1 MDHEN and CDR2 SYDVKM. CDR3 sequence (DNA): TGTGCCAGCAGTTCACGGTCGGTAGGGGCCAACGTCCTGACTTTC. Amino acids: CASSSRSVGANVLTF.

This clone was seen once. CDR3 nucleotides: TGTGCCAGCAGTAGGGGGGCTAGCGGGGCCGAGCAGTACTTC. It translates to CASSRGASGAEQYF. J is TRBJ2-7 and V is TRBV27; 9 bases line up with TRBD2. Per germline, CDR1 MNHEY and CDR2 SMNVEV (reference sequence). J was trimmed by 6 bases and V by 5 bases; bases with no gene match: 8. The CDR3 has 14 residues.

CDR3 DNA sequence: TGCGCCAGCAGCCAAGCAAGGGGGAGCCGGGATGGCTACACCTTC. Translating gives CASSQARGSRDGYTF. This chain connects TRBV4-1 to TRBJ1-2; D perhaps matches TRBD1 (6 bases). Germline values: CDR1 MGHRA, CDR2 YSYEKL. The CDR3 totals 15 residues. V was cut by 1 base and J by 6 bases, with 15 bases left in between.

In its sample, this clone was seen once. This sequence joins TRBV7-9 and TRBJ2-1; D might be TRBD1 (6 bases). CDR1 and CDR2 from the germline V gene are SEHNR and FQNEAQ (reference sequence). The CDR3 covers 14 residues. V lost 5 bases, J lost 8 bases, and 16 bases lay in between. CDR3 DNA sequence: TGTGCCAGCAGCCCTTGGACCGCAGGGGATGAGCAGTTCTTC. As protein: CASSPWTAGDEQFF. The full variable domain, completed using reference TRBV7-9 and TRBJ2-1, is DTGVSQNPRHKITKRGQNVTFRCDPISEHNRLYWYRQTLGQGPEFLTYFQNEAQLEKSRLLSDRFSAERPKGSFSTLEIQRTEQGDSAMYLCASSPWTAGDEQFFGPGTRLTVL.

This clone showed up just once. CDR3 sequence: CASSGGMTGNTEAFF. In DNA, the CDR3 is TGTGCCAGCAGTGGAGGAATGACAGGGAACACTGAAGCTTTCTTT. The V call is TRBV2, the J call TRBJ1-1; possible D gene TRBD1, 6 bases. The CDR3 loop spans 15 amino acids. Trimming removed 4 bases at V and 1 base at J, with 13 bases between. Germline-derived CDR1 and CDR2 are SNHLY and FYNNEI.

The rearrangement uses TRBV13 and TRBJ2-7, with TRBD1 matching over 10 bases. There are 15 residues in the CDR3. The trim removed 7 bases at V and 5 bases at J, leaving 11 bases unmatched. Germline lookup yields CDR1 PRHDT and CDR2 FYEKMQ (reference sequence). CDR3 sequence reads: CASTGEGTGADEQYF. CDR3 coding DNA: TGTGCCAGCACCGGGGAGGGGACAGGGGCGGACGAGCAGTACTTC.

The chain links TRBV19 to TRBJ1-6; TRBD1 matches 10 bases. V was pared by 1 base and J by 8 bases, with 8 bases of the junction left unmatched. The CDR3 totals 17 residues. Germline CDR1 LNHDA, CDR2 SQIVND (reference sequence). The CDR3 DNA is TGTGCCAGTAGTATAGTTTCTCCGGACAGGGGGGATTCACCCCTCCACTTT. This translates into CASSIVSPDRGDSPLHF.